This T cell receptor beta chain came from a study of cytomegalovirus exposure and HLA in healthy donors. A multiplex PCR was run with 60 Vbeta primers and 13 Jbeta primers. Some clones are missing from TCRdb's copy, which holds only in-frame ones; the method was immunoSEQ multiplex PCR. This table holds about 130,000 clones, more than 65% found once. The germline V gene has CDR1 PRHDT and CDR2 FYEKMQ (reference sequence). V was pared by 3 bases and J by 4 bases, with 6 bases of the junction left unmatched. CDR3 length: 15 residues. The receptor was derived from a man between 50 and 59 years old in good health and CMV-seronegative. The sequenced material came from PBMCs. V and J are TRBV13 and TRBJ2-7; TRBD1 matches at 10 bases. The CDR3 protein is CASSFGQGVAYEQYF. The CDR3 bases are TGTGCCAGCAGCTTCGGACAGGGGGTGGCGTACGAGCAGTACTTC.